This T cell receptor (beta chain) was documented in a study of blood T cell repertoires in COVID-19. Germline loops: CDR1 SEHNR, CDR2 FQNEAQ (reference sequence). The CDR3 is made up of 13 amino acids. Germline trimming cut 7 bases from V and 7 bases from J; bases unmatched to any gene: 8. Clones were read by immunoSEQ multiplex PCR, and TCRdb kept only the in-frame ones, dropping some. The table has around 320,000 clones, nearly 90% seen once. The TCR was taken from a woman in her 30s with COVID-19, enrolled during active disease. V usage is TRBV7-9 and J usage is TRBJ2-7; 9 bases match TRBD1. Sequencing was carried out using peripheral blood. This CDR3 is CASIEQGAPEQYF. The CDR3 bases are TGTGCCAGCATCGAACAGGGGGCTCCTGAGCAGTACTTC.